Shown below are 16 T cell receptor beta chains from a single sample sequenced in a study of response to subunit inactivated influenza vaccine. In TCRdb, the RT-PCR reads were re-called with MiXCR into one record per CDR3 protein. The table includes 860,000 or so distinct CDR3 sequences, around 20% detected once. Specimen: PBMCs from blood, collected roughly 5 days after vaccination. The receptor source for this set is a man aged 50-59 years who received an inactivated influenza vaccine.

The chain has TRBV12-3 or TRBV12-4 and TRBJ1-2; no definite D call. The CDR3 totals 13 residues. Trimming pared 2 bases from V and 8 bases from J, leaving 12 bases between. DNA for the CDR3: TGTGCCAGCAGTTTAAGTACAGTACCCGGCTACACCTTC. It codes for CASSLSTVPGYTF.

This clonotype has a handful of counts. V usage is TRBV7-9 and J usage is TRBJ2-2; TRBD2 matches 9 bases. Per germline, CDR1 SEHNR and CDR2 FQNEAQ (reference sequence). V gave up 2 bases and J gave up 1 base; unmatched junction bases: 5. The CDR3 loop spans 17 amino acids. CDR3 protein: CASSLTSGGRNTGELFF. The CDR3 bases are TGTGCCAGCAGCTTAACCAGCGGGGGGAGGAACACCGGGGAGCTGTTTTTT.

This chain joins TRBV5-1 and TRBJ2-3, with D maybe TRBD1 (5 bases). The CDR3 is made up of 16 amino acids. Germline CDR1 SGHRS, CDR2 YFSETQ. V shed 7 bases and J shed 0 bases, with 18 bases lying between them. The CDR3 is CASCKFRDSSTDTQYF. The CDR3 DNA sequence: TGCGCCAGCTGTAAGTTCAGGGATTCTAGCACAGATACGCAGTATTTT.

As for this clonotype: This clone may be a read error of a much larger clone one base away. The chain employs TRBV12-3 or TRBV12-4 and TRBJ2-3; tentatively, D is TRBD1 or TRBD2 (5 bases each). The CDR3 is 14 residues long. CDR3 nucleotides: TGTGTCAGCAGCCTAAGAGGGGACACAGATACGCAGTATTTT. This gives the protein CVSSLRGDTDTQYF.

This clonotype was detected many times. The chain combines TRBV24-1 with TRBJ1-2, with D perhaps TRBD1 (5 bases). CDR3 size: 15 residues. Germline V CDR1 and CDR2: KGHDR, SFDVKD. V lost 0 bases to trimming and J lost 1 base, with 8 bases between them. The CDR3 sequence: CATSDLDRDNYGYTF. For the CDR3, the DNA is TGTGCCACCAGTGATTTGGACAGAGATAACTATGGCTACACCTTC.

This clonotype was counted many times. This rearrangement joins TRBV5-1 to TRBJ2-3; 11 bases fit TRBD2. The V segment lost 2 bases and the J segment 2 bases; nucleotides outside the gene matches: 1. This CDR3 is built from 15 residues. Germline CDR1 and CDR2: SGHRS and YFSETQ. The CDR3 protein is CASSLLAGDTDTQYF. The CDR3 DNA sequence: TGCGCCAGCAGCTTACTAGCGGGGGACACAGATACGCAGTATTTT.

The CDR3 DNA sequence: TGCAGTGCTCGACTCGGGACCAAGGGGGAGCAGTACTTC. It specifies CSARLGTKGEQYF. This chain uses TRBV20-1 with TRBJ2-7; D is possibly TRBD1 or TRBD2 (5 bases each). V was cut by 5 bases and J by 7 bases, with 18 bases left in between. CDR3 length: 13 amino acids. Germline values: CDR1 DFQATT, CDR2 SNEGSKA (reference sequence).

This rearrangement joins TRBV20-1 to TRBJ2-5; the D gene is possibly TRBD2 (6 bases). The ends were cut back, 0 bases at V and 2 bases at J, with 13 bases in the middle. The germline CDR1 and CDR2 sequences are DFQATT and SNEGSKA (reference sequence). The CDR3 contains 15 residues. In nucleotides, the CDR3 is TGCAGTGCTAGAGATGGGGCAGGGAGGCAAGAGACCCAGTACTTC. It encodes CSARDGAGRQETQYF.

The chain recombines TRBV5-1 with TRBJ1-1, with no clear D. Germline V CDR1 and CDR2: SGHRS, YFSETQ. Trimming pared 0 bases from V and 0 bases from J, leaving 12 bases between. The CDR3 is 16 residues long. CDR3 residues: CASSLDEGFLNTEAFF. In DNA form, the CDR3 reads TGCGCCAGCAGCTTGGATGAGGGATTCTTGAACACTGAAGCTTTCTTT.

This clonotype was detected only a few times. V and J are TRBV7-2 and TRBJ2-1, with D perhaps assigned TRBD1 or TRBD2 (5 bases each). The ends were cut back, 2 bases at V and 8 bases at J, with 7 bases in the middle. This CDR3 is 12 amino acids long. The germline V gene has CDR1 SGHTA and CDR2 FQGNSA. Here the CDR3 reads CASSLRGDEQFF. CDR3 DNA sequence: TGTGCCAGCAGCTTACGGGGCGATGAGCAGTTCTTC.

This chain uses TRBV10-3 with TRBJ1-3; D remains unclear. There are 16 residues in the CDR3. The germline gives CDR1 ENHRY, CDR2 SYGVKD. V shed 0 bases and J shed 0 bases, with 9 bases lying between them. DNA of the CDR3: TGTGCCATCAGTGAGTCGGAGGGCCTCTCTGGAAACACCATATATTTT. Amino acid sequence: CAISESEGLSGNTIYF.

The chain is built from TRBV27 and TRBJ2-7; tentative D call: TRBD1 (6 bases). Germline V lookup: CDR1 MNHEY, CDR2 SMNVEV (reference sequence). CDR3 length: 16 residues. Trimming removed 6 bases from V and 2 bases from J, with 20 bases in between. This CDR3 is CASSRRSRGLTYEQYF. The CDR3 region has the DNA TGTGCCAGCAGCCGACGTAGCAGGGGCCTAACCTACGAGCAGTACTTC.

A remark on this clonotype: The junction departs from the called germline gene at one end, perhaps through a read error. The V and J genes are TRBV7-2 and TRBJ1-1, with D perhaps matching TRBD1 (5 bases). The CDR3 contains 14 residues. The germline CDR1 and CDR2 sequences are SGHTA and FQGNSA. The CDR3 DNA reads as TGTGCCGGCAGGCAGGGATACATGAACACTGAAGCTTTCTTT. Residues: CAGRQGYMNTEAFF.

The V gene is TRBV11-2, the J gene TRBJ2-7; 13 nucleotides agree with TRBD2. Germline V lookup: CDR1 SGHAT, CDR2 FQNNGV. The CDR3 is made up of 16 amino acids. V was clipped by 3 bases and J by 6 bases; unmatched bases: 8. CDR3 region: CASSFSRLAGGSEQYF. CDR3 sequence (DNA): TGTGCCAGCAGCTTCTCCCGACTAGCGGGAGGTAGCGAGCAGTACTTC.

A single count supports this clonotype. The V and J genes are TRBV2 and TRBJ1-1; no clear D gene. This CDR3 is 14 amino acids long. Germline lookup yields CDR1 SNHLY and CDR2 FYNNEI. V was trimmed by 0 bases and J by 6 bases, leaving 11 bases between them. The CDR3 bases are TGTGCCAGCAGTGAAGCCCGCGCGGGTCCTGAAGCTTTCTTT. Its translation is CASSEARAGPEAFF.

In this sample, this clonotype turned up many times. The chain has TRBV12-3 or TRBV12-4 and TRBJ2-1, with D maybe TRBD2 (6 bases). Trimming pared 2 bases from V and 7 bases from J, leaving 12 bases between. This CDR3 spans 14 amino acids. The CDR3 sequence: CASSLREQSNEQFF. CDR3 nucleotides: TGTGCCAGCAGTTTACGGGAGCAGAGTAATGAGCAGTTCTTC.